This T cell receptor beta chain was identified in a study of T-cell reconstitution after alpha-beta-depleted transplantation in children. A few counts support this clonotype. TCRbeta library construction was performed incorporating unique molecular identifiers. One entry per CDR3 protein results from TCRdb running MiXCR on the PCR reads. Of some 490,000 distinct CDR3 sequences listed, around 12% are singletons. Germline assignment: CDR1 MDHEN and CDR2 SYDVKM. The V gene end was trimmed by 5 bases and the J gene end by 6 bases; junction bases not matched to a gene: 6. There are 15 residues in the CDR3.

This clonotype was obtained from a human donor who donated a stem cell graft to a child with combined immunodeficiency. The J gene is TRBJ2-2, the V gene TRBV28; 10 bases are shared with TRBD2. Sample: PBMCs from the stem cell graft donor, taken from the stem cell graft. In nucleotides, the CDR3 is TGTGCCAGCAGTCCTCTAGCGGGGGTCTCCGGGGAGCTGTTTTTT. The encoded protein is CASSPLAGVSGELFF.